This TCR beta chain came from a study of shared clonotypes between healthy human individuals. Details on this clone: The sample has other DNA sequences that encode this CDR3 too.

Here immunoSEQ multiplex PCR was the method, and the copy in TCRdb shows in-frame clones only, minus some. The data contain approximately 1.5 million clones, approximately 98.5% of them singletons. The germline V gene encodes CDR1 SGHVS and CDR2 FQNEAQ. V shed 2 bases and J shed 4 bases, with 8 bases lying between them. This CDR3 contains 13 residues. Sequences were obtained from naive CD4+ T cells sorted from blood. Subset meaning: CD45RA+ positively selected. The TCR sequence derives from a man aged 25-40 years in good health. This chain uses TRBV7-8 with TRBJ1-1; no reliable D call. The CDR3 sequence is CASSLRGGTEAFF. The CDR3 DNA reads TGTGCCAGCAGCTTACGGGGAGGCACTGAAGCTTTCTTT.